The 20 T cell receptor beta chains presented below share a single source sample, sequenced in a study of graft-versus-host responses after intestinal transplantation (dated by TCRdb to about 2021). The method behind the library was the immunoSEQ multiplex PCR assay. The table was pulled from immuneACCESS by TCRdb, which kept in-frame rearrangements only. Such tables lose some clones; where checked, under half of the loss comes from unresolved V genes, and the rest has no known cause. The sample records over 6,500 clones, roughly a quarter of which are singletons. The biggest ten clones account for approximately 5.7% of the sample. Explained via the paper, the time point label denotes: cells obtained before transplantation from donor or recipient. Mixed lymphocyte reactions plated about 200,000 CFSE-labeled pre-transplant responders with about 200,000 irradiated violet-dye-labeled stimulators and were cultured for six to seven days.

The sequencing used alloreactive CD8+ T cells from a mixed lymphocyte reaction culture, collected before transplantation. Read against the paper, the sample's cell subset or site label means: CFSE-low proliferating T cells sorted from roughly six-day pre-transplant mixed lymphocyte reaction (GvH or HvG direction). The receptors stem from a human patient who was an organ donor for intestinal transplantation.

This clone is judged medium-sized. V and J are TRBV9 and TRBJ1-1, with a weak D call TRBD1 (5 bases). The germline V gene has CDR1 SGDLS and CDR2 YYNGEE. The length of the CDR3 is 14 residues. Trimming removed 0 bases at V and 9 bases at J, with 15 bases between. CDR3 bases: TGTGCCAGCAGCGTAGGGGGAGTGGAGGGGCAAGCTTTCTTT. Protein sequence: CASSVGGVEGQAFF.

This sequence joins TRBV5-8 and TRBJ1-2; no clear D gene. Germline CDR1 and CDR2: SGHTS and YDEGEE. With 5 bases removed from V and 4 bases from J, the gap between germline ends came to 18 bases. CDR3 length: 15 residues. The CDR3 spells CASRATPPSPYGYTF. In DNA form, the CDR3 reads TGTGCCAGCAGGGCCACCCCCCCCAGCCCCTATGGCTACACCTTC.

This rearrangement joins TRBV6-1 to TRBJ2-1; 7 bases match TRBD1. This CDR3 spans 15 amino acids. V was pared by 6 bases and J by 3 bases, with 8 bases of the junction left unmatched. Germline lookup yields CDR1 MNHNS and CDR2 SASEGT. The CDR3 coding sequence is TGTGCCAGCAGCCCCGACAGGGTAGGCTACAATGAGCAGTTCTTC. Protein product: CASSPDRVGYNEQFF.

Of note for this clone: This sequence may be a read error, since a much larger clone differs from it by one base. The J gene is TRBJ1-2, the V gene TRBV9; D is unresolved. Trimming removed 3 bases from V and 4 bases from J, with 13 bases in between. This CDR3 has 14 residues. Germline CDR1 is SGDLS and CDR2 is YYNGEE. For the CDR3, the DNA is TGTGCCAGCAGCGGTTTCATGGAGAGCTATGGCTACACCTTC. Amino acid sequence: CASSGFMESYGYTF.

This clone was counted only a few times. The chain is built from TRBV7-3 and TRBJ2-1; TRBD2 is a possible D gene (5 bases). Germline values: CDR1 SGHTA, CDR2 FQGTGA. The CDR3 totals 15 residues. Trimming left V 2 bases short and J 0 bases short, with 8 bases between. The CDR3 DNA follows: TGTGCCAGCAGCTTAGTAGCGTCCTCCTACAATGAGCAGTTCTTC. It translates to CASSLVASSYNEQFF.

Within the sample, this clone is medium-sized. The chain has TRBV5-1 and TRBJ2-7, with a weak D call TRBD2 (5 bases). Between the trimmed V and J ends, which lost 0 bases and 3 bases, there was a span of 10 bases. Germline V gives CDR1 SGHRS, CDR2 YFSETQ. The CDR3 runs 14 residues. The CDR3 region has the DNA TGCGCCAGCAGCTTGGGGTCGGAGGACTACGAGCAGTACTTC. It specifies CASSLGSEDYEQYF.

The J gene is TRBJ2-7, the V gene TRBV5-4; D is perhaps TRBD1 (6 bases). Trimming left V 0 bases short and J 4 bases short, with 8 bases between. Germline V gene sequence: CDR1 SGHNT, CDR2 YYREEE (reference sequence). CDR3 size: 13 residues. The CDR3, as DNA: TGTGCCAGCAGCTTGGGGACAGTTTACGAGCAGTACTTC. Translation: CASSLGTVYEQYF.

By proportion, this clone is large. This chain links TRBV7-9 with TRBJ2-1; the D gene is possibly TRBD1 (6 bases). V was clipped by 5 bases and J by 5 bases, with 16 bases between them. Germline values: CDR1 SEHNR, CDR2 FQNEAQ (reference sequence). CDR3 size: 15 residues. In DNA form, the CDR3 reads TGTGCCAGCAGCCCCATTGGACAGTTTCACAATGAGCAGTTCTTC. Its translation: CASSPIGQFHNEQFF.

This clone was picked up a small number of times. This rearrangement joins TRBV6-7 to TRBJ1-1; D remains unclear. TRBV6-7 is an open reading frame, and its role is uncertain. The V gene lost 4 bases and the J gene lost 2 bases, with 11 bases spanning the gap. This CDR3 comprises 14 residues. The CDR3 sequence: CASSLAAINTEAFF. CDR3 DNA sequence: TGTGCCAGCAGTTTGGCAGCCATTAACACTGAAGCTTTCTTT.

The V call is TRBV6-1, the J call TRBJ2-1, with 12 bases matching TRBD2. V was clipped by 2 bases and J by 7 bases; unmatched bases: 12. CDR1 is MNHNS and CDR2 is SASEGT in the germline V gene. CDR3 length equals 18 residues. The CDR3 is CASSERPRLAGGGNEQFF. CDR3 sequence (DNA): TGTGCCAGCAGTGAAAGGCCACGGCTAGCGGGAGGGGGGAATGAGCAGTTCTTC.

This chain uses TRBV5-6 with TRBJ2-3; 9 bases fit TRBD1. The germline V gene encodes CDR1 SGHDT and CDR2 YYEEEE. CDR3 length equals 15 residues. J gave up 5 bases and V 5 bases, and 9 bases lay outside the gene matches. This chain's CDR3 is CASRDTGGWGDTQYF. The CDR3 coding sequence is TGTGCCAGCAGAGATACAGGGGGCTGGGGAGATACGCAGTATTTT.

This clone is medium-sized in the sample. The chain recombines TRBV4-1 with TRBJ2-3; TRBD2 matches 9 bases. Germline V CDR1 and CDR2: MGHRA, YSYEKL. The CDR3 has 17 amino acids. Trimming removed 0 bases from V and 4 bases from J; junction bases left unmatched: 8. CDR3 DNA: TGCGCCAGCAGCCAAGATTGGGGTAGCGGGAGAGCAGATACGCAGTATTTT. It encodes CASSQDWGSGRADTQYF.

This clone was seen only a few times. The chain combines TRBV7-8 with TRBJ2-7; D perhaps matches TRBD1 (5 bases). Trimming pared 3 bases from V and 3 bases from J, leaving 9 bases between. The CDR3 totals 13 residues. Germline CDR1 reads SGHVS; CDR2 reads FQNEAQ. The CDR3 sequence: CASSLSGLYEQYF. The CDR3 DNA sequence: TGTGCCAGCAGCTTGTCAGGGCTCTACGAGCAGTACTTC.

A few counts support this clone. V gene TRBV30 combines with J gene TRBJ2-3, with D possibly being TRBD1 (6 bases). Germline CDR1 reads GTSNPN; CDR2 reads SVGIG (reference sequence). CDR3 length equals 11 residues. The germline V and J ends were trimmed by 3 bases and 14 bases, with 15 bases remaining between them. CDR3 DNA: TGTGCCTGGAGCCTTCTCGACAGGAGGTATTTT. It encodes CAWSLLDRRYF.

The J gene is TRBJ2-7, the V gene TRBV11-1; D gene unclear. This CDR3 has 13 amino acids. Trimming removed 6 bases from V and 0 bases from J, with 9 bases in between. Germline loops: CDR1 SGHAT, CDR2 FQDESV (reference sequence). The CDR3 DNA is TGTGCCAGCAGGAAACAGAGCTCCTACGAGCAGTACTTC. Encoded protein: CASRKQSSYEQYF.

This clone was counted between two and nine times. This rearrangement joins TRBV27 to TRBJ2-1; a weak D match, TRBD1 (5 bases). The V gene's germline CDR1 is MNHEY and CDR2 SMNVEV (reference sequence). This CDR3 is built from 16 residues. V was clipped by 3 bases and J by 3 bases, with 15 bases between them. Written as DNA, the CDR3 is TGTGCCAGCAGTTTGTACAAGCAGGGCCGCTACAATGAGCAGTTCTTC. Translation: CASSLYKQGRYNEQFF.

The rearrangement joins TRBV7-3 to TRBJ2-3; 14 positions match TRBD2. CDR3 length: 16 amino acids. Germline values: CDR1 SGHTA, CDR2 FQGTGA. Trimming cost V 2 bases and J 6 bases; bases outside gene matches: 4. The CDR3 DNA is TGTGCCAGCAGCTTACGGGGACTAGCGGGAGAGGATACGCAGTATTTT. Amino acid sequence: CASSLRGLAGEDTQYF.

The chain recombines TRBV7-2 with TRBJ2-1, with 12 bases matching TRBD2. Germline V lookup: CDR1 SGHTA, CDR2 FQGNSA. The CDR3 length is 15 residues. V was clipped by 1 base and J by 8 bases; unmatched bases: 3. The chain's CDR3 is CASSLGLAGAHEQFF. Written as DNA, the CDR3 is TGTGCCAGCAGCTTAGGACTAGCGGGAGCTCATGAGCAGTTCTTC.

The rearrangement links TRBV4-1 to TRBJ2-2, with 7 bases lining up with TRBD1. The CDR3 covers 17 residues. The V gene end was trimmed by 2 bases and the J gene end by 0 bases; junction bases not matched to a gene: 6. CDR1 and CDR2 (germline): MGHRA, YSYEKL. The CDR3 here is CASSQYPTGANTGELFF. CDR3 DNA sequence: TGCGCCAGCAGCCAATATCCCACAGGGGCGAACACCGGGGAGCTGTTTTTT.

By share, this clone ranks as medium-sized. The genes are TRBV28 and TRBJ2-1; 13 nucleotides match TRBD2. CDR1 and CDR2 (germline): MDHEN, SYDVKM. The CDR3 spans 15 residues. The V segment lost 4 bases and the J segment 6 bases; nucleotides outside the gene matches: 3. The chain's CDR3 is CASSWWTSGSNEQFF. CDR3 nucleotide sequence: TGTGCCAGCAGTTGGTGGACTAGCGGGAGCAATGAGCAGTTCTTC. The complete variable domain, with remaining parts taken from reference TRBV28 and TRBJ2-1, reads DVKVTQSSRYLVKRTGEKVFLECVQDMDHENMFWYRQDPGLGLRLIYFSYDVKMKEKGDIPEGYSVSREKKERFSLILESASTNQTSMYLCASSWWTSGSNEQFFGPGTRLTVL.